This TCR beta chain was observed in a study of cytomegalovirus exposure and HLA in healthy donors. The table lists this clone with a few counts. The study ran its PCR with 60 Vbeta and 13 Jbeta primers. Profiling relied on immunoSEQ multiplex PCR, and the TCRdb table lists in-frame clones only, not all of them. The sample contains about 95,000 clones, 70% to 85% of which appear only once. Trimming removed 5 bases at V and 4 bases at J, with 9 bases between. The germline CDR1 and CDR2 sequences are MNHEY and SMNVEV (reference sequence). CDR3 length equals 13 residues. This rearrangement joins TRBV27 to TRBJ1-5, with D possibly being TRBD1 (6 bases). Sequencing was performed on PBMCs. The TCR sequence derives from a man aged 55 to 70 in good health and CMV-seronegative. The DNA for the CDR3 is TGTGCCAGCAGTGCAGACAGGAATCAGCCCCAGCATTTT. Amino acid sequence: CASSADRNQPQHF.